This entry lists 3 T cell receptor beta chains sequenced from one sample in a study of T cell responses to AZD1222 COVID-19 vaccine. Assay: immunoSEQ multiplex PCR; the TCRdb copy retains only in-frame clones and omits some. The sample has 150,000 to 250,000 clones, 93% seen once. The starting material was peripheral blood, obtained 28 days after the second AZD1222 dose. The receptor source for this set is an adult who received the AZD1222 COVID-19 vaccine.

This chain connects TRBV19 to TRBJ1-3, with a weak D call TRBD1 (5 bases). V lost 5 bases and J 0 bases, leaving 14 bases between the germline ends. The CDR3 contains 16 residues. Per germline, CDR1 LNHDA and CDR2 SQIVND (reference sequence). Written as DNA, the CDR3 is TGTGCCAGTAGTGAAAGGACGGGACCCTCTGGAAACACCATATATTTT. Its translation is CASSERTGPSGNTIYF.

The J gene is TRBJ2-3, the V gene TRBV5-6, with 13 bases fitting TRBD2. From germline, CDR1 is SGHDT and CDR2 YYEEEE. The CDR3 runs to 16 residues. V trimming: 4 bases; J trimming: 1 base; junction bases outside the gene matches: 3. The DNA for the CDR3 is TGTGCCAGCAGCATAGGGACTAGCGGGGGCACAGATACGCAGTATTTT. Amino acid sequence: CASSIGTSGGTDTQYF.

This clone appeared a single time. The chain combines TRBV25-1 with TRBJ1-2; D gene unclear. The CDR3 length is 13 residues. Trimming removed 6 bases at V and 0 bases at J, with 8 bases between. The V gene's germline CDR1 is MGHDK and CDR2 SYGVNS. The CDR3, as DNA: TGTGCCAGCAGCTTTACAACTAACTATGGCTACACCTTC. As protein: CASSFTTNYGYTF.